Listed below are T cell receptor beta chains from one sample, sequenced in a study of graft-versus-host responses after intestinal transplantation. Libraries were prepared by immunoSEQ multiplex PCR; TCRdb keeps only in-frame clonotypes and omits some of them. The table lists 89,000 or so clones, roughly 85% of them singletons. For these TCRs, the target antigens are not known. The sequenced sample was unstimulated CD4+ T cells sorted from spleen or lymph node cells, obtained before intestinal transplant. The receptor set was obtained from a human donor who received an intestinal transplant. The CDR3 runs from the conserved cysteine through the conserved F or W. A D gene is named only where the DNA matches it firmly. The size of a clone is reported for some rows only, either as once, few or many, or as a class for expanded clones.

v_gene: TRBV19
j_gene: TRBJ2-2
len: 13
d_gene: TRBD1
abundance: NA
CDR3nt: TGTGCCAATTTCACAGGGGACACCGGGGAGCTGTTTTTT
CDR3aa: CANFTGDTGELFF

v_gene: TRBV28
j_gene: TRBJ1-2
len: 15
d_gene: TRBD1
abundance: NA
CDR3nt: TGTGCCAGCAGTTTGGGGACAGGGAATGGCTATGGCTACACCTTC
CDR3aa: CASSLGTGNGYGYTF

v_gene: TRBV4-1
j_gene: TRBJ2-5
len: 16
d_gene: TRBD2
abundance: NA
CDR3nt: TGCGCCAGCAGCCAAGATCGGACGGGGGGGGGAGAGACCCAGTACTTC
CDR3aa: CASSQDRTGGGETQYF

v_gene: TRBV19
j_gene: TRBJ1-5
len: 14
d_gene: NA
abundance: NA
CDR3nt: TGTGCCAGTAGTTCAGGACAACCACATCAGCCCCAGCATTTT
CDR3aa: CASSSGQPHQPQHF

v_gene: TRBV11-3
j_gene: TRBJ1-1
len: 13
d_gene: NA
abundance: NA
CDR3nt: TGTGCCAGCAGCTTTTCTGTCAACACTGAAGCTTTCTTT
CDR3aa: CASSFSVNTEAFF

v_gene: TRBV5-8
j_gene: TRBJ2-3
len: 16
d_gene: TRBD1
abundance: NA
CDR3nt: TGTGCCAGCAGCTTGGGGACAGGGAGATTCACAGATACGCAGTATTTT
CDR3aa: CASSLGTGRFTDTQYF

v_gene: TRBV5-1
j_gene: TRBJ2-7
len: 14
d_gene: NA
abundance: NA
CDR3nt: TGCGCCAGCAGGACGGCGGCGCTATCCTACGAGCAGTACTTC
CDR3aa: CASRTAALSYEQYF

v_gene: TRBV5-1
j_gene: TRBJ2-7
len: 14
d_gene: TRBD1
abundance: medium-sized
CDR3nt: TGCGCCAGCAGCTCCGGACAGGGTTTCTACGAGCAGTACTTC
CDR3aa: CASSSGQGFYEQYF

v_gene: TRBV7-9
j_gene: TRBJ2-6
len: 15
d_gene: TRBD1
abundance: NA
CDR3nt: TGTGCCAGCAGCTACAGGGGGCTAGGGGCCAACGTCCTGACTTTC
CDR3aa: CASSYRGLGANVLTF

v_gene: TRBV5-1
j_gene: TRBJ2-2
len: 14
d_gene: NA
abundance: NA
CDR3nt: TGCGCCAGCAGCTTGGACCCGAGCGGCGGGGAGCTGTTTTTT
CDR3aa: CASSLDPSGGELFF

v_gene: TRBV15
j_gene: TRBJ2-1
len: 12
d_gene: NA
abundance: NA
CDR3nt: TGTGCCACCAGCAGACAGTACAATGAGCAGTTCTTC
CDR3aa: CATSRQYNEQFF

v_gene: TRBV18
j_gene: TRBJ2-3
len: 20
d_gene: TRBD2
abundance: NA
CDR3nt: TGTGCCAGCTCACCACCCAGACTAGCGGGGCAAGCCCACACTTCGGATACGCAGTATTTT
CDR3aa: CASSPPRLAGQAHTSDTQYF

v_gene: TRBV18
j_gene: TRBJ2-6
len: 17
d_gene: TRBD1
abundance: few
CDR3nt: TGTGCCAGCTCACCAACAGGGGGTAGCTCTGGGGCCAACGTCCTGACTTTC
CDR3aa: CASSPTGGSSGANVLTF

v_gene: TRBV4-1
j_gene: TRBJ2-7
len: 15
d_gene: NA
abundance: NA
CDR3nt: TGCGCCAGCAGCCAAGGCGCCACCCAATCCTACGAGCAGTACTTC
CDR3aa: CASSQGATQSYEQYF

v_gene: TRBV14
j_gene: TRBJ2-5
len: 11
d_gene: NA
abundance: few
CDR3nt: TGTGCCAGCAGCCTGGGGGGGACCCAGTACTTC
CDR3aa: CASSLGGTQYF

v_gene: TRBV7-2
j_gene: TRBJ2-7
len: 14
d_gene: NA
abundance: NA
CDR3nt: TGTGCCAGCAGCTCCTTTGCAGGGGCTTTCGAGCAGTACTTC
CDR3aa: CASSSFAGAFEQYF

v_gene: TRBV6-4
j_gene: TRBJ1-5
len: 13
d_gene: NA
abundance: NA
CDR3nt: TGTGCCAGCAGCGTAAATAGCAATCAGCCCCAGCATTTT
CDR3aa: CASSVNSNQPQHF

v_gene: TRBV18
j_gene: TRBJ2-1
len: 16
d_gene: TRBD2
abundance: NA
CDR3nt: TGTGCCAGCTCACAAACTAGCGGGCCCTTATATAATGAGCAGTTCTTC
CDR3aa: CASSQTSGPLYNEQFF

v_gene: TRBV28
j_gene: TRBJ2-7
len: 15
d_gene: NA
abundance: NA
CDR3nt: TGTGCCAGCACCACTGGGGGGGCGCCCTCCTACGAGCAGTACTTC
CDR3aa: CASTTGGAPSYEQYF

v_gene: TRBV4-1
j_gene: TRBJ2-1
len: 13
d_gene: NA
abundance: NA
CDR3nt: TGCGCCAGCACTATAGCTGGGGCCAATGAGCAGTTCTTC
CDR3aa: CASTIAGANEQFF

v_gene: TRBV28
j_gene: TRBJ2-7
len: 15
d_gene: TRBD1
abundance: NA
CDR3nt: TGTGCCAGCAGTTTACTCGGGACAGGGACCTACGAGCAGTACTTC
CDR3aa: CASSLLGTGTYEQYF

v_gene: TRBV28
j_gene: TRBJ2-3
len: 17
d_gene: NA
abundance: NA
CDR3nt: TGTGCCAGCAGTTCCCGACACAGGGGGGGGGCCCCAGATACGCAGTATTTT
CDR3aa: CASSSRHRGGAPDTQYF

v_gene: TRBV6-5
j_gene: TRBJ2-5
len: 15
d_gene: NA
abundance: few
CDR3nt: TGTGCCAGCAGTTACGACGGGGGGCGCGTAGAGACCCAGTACTTC
CDR3aa: CASSYDGGRVETQYF

v_gene: TRBV5-1
j_gene: TRBJ2-7
len: 14
d_gene: TRBD2
abundance: few
CDR3nt: TGCGCCAGCAGCCCAACTAGCGGGGGCTACGAGCAGTACTTC
CDR3aa: CASSPTSGGYEQYF

v_gene: TRBV15
j_gene: TRBJ2-7
len: 16
d_gene: TRBD1
abundance: NA
CDR3nt: TGTGCCACCAGCAGAGGTCCCGGGGACAGCACCTACGAGCAGTACTTC
CDR3aa: CATSRGPGDSTYEQYF

v_gene: TRBV6-5
j_gene: TRBJ2-5
len: 13
d_gene: NA
abundance: NA
CDR3nt: TGTGCCAGCAGGACCCTCCAAGCGGAGACCCAGTACTTC
CDR3aa: CASRTLQAETQYF

v_gene: TRBV5-1
j_gene: TRBJ2-7
len: 14
d_gene: NA
abundance: once
CDR3nt: TGCGCCAGCAGCTTAGACAGTCCTCCCTACGAGCAGTACTTC
CDR3aa: CASSLDSPPYEQYF

v_gene: TRBV1
j_gene: TRBJ2-7
len: 16
d_gene: NA
abundance: NA
CDR3nt: TGCACCAGCAGCCAATCCTATCGAAAAACCCTTTACGAGCAGTACTTC
CDR3aa: CTSSQSYRKTLYEQYF

v_gene: TRBV29-1
j_gene: TRBJ2-7
len: 12
d_gene: NA
abundance: NA
CDR3nt: TGCAGCGTTGAACAGGGTGGATACGAGCAGTACTTC
CDR3aa: CSVEQGGYEQYF

v_gene: TRBV28
j_gene: TRBJ2-2
len: 16
d_gene: TRBD1
abundance: NA
CDR3nt: TGTGCCAGCAGTAGCTGGGACAGGCCCCCGACCGGGGAGCTGTTTTTT
CDR3aa: CASSSWDRPPTGELFF

v_gene: TRBV11-2
j_gene: TRBJ2-2
len: 14
d_gene: NA
abundance: NA
CDR3nt: TGTGCCAGCAGTTCCAGGTTTTACACCGGGGAGCTGTTTTTT
CDR3aa: CASSSRFYTGELFF

v_gene: TRBV6-5
j_gene: TRBJ1-5
len: 15
d_gene: NA
abundance: NA
CDR3nt: TGTGCCAGCAGTTATCCCCGGGACTCCAATCAGCCCCAGCATTTT
CDR3aa: CASSYPRDSNQPQHF

v_gene: TRBV28
j_gene: TRBJ1-4
len: 13
d_gene: TRBD1
abundance: NA
CDR3nt: TGTGCCAGCCGGGACAGGGGGACCTCAAAACTGTTTTTT
CDR3aa: CASRDRGTSKLFF

v_gene: TRBV5-1
j_gene: TRBJ2-7
len: 11
d_gene: NA
abundance: few
CDR3nt: TGCGCCAGCAGCTTGCACTACGAGCAGTACTTC
CDR3aa: CASSLHYEQYF

v_gene: TRBV18
j_gene: TRBJ1-2
len: 15
d_gene: TRBD1
abundance: NA
CDR3nt: TGTGCCAGCTCACCAAACTCCGGGACAGGGGAGGGCTACACCTTC
CDR3aa: CASSPNSGTGEGYTF

v_gene: TRBV10-3
j_gene: TRBJ2-1
len: 15
d_gene: NA
abundance: NA
CDR3nt: TGTGCCATCAGTGGCCAGGGCTGGGGATACAATGAGCAGTTCTTC
CDR3aa: CAISGQGWGYNEQFF

v_gene: TRBV7-2
j_gene: TRBJ2-5
len: 11
d_gene: NA
abundance: NA
CDR3nt: TGTGCCAGCAGCCCGAGGACAGTACAGTACTTC
CDR3aa: CASSPRTVQYF

v_gene: TRBV6-1
j_gene: TRBJ1-1
len: 13
d_gene: NA
abundance: NA
CDR3nt: TGTGCCAGCAGTGACGAGTGGAACACTGAAGCTTTCTTT
CDR3aa: CASSDEWNTEAFF

v_gene: TRBV5-6
j_gene: TRBJ2-5
len: 15
d_gene: NA
abundance: few
CDR3nt: TGTGCCAGCACAACCGGGACTCGGGATGAAGAGACCCAGTACTTC
CDR3aa: CASTTGTRDEETQYF

v_gene: TRBV19
j_gene: TRBJ2-7
len: 14
d_gene: TRBD1
abundance: NA
CDR3nt: TGTGCCAGTAGGGGGACAGGGCGCTCCTACGAGCAGTACTTC
CDR3aa: CASRGTGRSYEQYF

v_gene: TRBV5-4
j_gene: TRBJ2-3
len: 12
d_gene: NA
abundance: NA
CDR3nt: TGTGCCAGCAGCTCCCCGGGAGATACGCAGTATTTT
CDR3aa: CASSSPGDTQYF

v_gene: TRBV23-1
j_gene: TRBJ1-5
len: 17
d_gene: NA
abundance: NA
CDR3nt: TGCGCCAGCAGTCGGTGGGGGGGTGGTGGAAGCAATCAGCCCCAGCATTTT
CDR3aa: CASSRWGGGGSNQPQHF

v_gene: TRBV29-1
j_gene: TRBJ2-1
len: 15
d_gene: TRBD1
abundance: NA
CDR3nt: TGCAGCGTTACCCCGGGACAGGCCTCCTACAATGAGCAGTTCTTC
CDR3aa: CSVTPGQASYNEQFF

v_gene: TRBV5-1
j_gene: TRBJ2-1
len: 15
d_gene: TRBD2
abundance: NA
CDR3nt: TGCGCCAGCAGCTTGGGACTAGCGGGAGTGGATGAGCAGTTCTTC
CDR3aa: CASSLGLAGVDEQFF

v_gene: TRBV5-6
j_gene: TRBJ2-3
len: 16
d_gene: NA
abundance: NA
CDR3nt: TGTGCCAGCAGTTTGGAACTAGAGCCCCCCGCAGATACGCAGTATTTT
CDR3aa: CASSLELEPPADTQYF

v_gene: TRBV5-1
j_gene: TRBJ1-2
len: 14
d_gene: TRBD1
abundance: NA
CDR3nt: TGCGCCAGCAGCTTGCAGGGACAGGGTGGTGGCTACACCTTC
CDR3aa: CASSLQGQGGGYTF

v_gene: TRBV15
j_gene: TRBJ1-2
len: 16
d_gene: NA
abundance: NA
CDR3nt: TGTGCCACCAGCAGATCTCAGCGGGACTCTAACTATGGCTACACCTTC
CDR3aa: CATSRSQRDSNYGYTF

v_gene: TRBV25-1
j_gene: TRBJ2-7
len: 13
d_gene: TRBD2
abundance: NA
CDR3nt: TGTGCCAGCAGGCTAGCGGGATCCAACGAGCAGTACTTC
CDR3aa: CASRLAGSNEQYF

v_gene: TRBV9
j_gene: TRBJ1-2
len: 15
d_gene: TRBD1
abundance: few
CDR3nt: TGTGCCAGCAGCGCAAGGACAGGATTGAACTATGGCTACACCTTC
CDR3aa: CASSARTGLNYGYTF

v_gene: TRBV5-1
j_gene: TRBJ2-7
len: 16
d_gene: TRBD2
abundance: NA
CDR3nt: TGCGCCAGCAGCTACCAGAGCGGGGGCGAGTCCTACGAGCAGTACTTC
CDR3aa: CASSYQSGGESYEQYF

v_gene: TRBV28
j_gene: TRBJ2-5
len: 16
d_gene: TRBD2
abundance: NA
CDR3nt: TGTGCCAGCAGTTTTCCCCTAGCGGGACTCCAAGAGACCCAGTACTTC
CDR3aa: CASSFPLAGLQETQYF

v_gene: TRBV5-4
j_gene: TRBJ2-3
len: 14
d_gene: NA
abundance: NA
CDR3nt: TGTGCCAGCAGTAGCAGGGCCGACACAGATACGCAGTATTTT
CDR3aa: CASSSRADTDTQYF

v_gene: TRBV7-6
j_gene: TRBJ2-5
len: 17
d_gene: TRBD2
abundance: NA
CDR3nt: TGTGCCAGCAGCTTAGATTCCCGCACTAGCGGGGGGGAGACCCAGTACTTC
CDR3aa: CASSLDSRTSGGETQYF

v_gene: TRBV6-5
j_gene: TRBJ2-5
len: 14
d_gene: NA
abundance: NA
CDR3nt: TGTGCCAGCAGTTACTCTGGCACTAAAGAGACCCAGTACTTC
CDR3aa: CASSYSGTKETQYF